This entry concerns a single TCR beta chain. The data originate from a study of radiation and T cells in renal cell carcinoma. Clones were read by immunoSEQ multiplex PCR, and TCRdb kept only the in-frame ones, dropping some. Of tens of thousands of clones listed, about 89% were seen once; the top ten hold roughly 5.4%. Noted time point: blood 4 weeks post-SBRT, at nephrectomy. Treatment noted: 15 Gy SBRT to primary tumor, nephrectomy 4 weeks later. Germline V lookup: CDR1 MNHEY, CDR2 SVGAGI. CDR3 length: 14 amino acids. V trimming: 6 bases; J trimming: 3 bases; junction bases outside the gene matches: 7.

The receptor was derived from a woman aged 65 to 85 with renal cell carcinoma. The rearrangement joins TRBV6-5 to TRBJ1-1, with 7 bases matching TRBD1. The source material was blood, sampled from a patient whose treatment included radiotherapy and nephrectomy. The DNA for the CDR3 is TGTGCCAGCAGACATGACAGGGTGGACACTGAAGCTTTCTTT. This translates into CASRHDRVDTEAFF.